These 3 T cell receptor beta chains came from one sample sequenced in a study of T cells in women clearing cervical HPV infection. The table came from immunoSEQ multiplex PCR; TCRdb's copy has only in-frame clones and leaves some out. Its table records about 36,000 clones. Sample: blood buffy coat. The source of these receptors is a woman aged 18 to 75 with a cervical HPV16 infection that either progressed to CIN3+ or cleared (not recorded which).

Worth noting for this clone: The read is 3 residues too short to cover the CDR3 end, so that end is filled in from the germline J gene. The chain couples TRBV6-4 to TRBJ2-3; TRBD1 is a possible D gene (6 bases). Germline V lookup: CDR1 MRHNA, CDR2 SNTAGT. This CDR3 is 13 amino acids long. The chain's CDR3 is CATGQKYNQPQYF. The sequenced part of the CDR3 DNA is TGTGCCACCGGACAGAAATACAATCAGCCG.

Concerning this clone itself: Read coverage stops 3 residues before the CDR3 terminus; the germline J gene supplies the remainder. J is TRBJ1-1 and V is TRBV5-5; tentative D call: TRBD1 (6 bases). The V gene lost 1 base and the J gene lost 6 bases, with 16 bases spanning the gap. Looked up from germline, CDR1 is SGHKS and CDR2 is YYEKEE (reference sequence). The length of the CDR3 is 15 residues. The CDR3 sequence: CASSLRGRGISEAFF. CDR3 DNA (partial): TGTGCCAGCAGCTTGCGGGGCAGGGGTATCTCTGAA.

About this clone itself: The read comes to an end 3 residues before the CDR3 does, leaving the germline J gene to fill in the end. Other DNA sequences in this sample translate to the same CDR3. This sequence joins TRBV4-2 and TRBJ1-2; the D gene is possibly TRBD1 (5 bases). V lost 0 bases, J lost 7 bases, and 12 bases lay in between. The CDR3 loop spans 14 amino acids. Looked up from germline, CDR1 is LGHNA and CDR2 is YNFKEQ. The CDR3 spells CASSQENQGSGYTF. The sequenced part of the CDR3 DNA is TGTGCCAGCAGCCAAGAAAACCAGGGTAGTGGC.